These T cell receptor beta chains were read from a single sample in a study of blood T cell repertoires in COVID-19. Profiled with immunoSEQ multiplex PCR; TCRdb holds only in-frame clones, not every one. Of roughly 250,000 clones detected, 70% to 85% appear once; the ten largest clones hold 4.5% to 5%. The sample comprised peripheral blood. The source is a woman over 75 with active or convalescent COVID-19. CDR3s include the opening cysteine and the closing phenylalanine or tryptophan.

j_call: TRBJ2-2
v_call: TRBV19
cdr3_aa: CASSTGIRVAGELFF

j_call: TRBJ1-4
v_call: TRBV2
cdr3_aa: CASSQDRGREKLFF

j_call: TRBJ1-6
v_call: TRBV19
cdr3_aa: CASRKQGVGSPLHF

j_call: TRBJ2-1
v_call: TRBV3-1/TRBV3-2
cdr3_aa: CASSEFSAGSYNEQFF

j_call: TRBJ2-3
v_call: TRBV11-2
cdr3_aa: CASSLRVLAGGTDTQYF

j_call: TRBJ2-7
v_call: TRBV11-3
cdr3_aa: CASREPGQSF

j_call: TRBJ1-5
v_call: TRBV21-1
cdr3_aa: CASRAPGVYSNQPQHF

j_call: TRBJ2-1
v_call: TRBV15
cdr3_aa: CATSWSSGSYNEQFF

j_call: TRBJ1-3
v_call: TRBV30
cdr3_aa: CAWSRSGLGNTIYF

j_call: TRBJ2-3
v_call: TRBV5-1
cdr3_aa: CASSPGTTDTQYF

j_call: TRBJ1-2
v_call: TRBV3-1/TRBV3-2
cdr3_aa: CASSPLDRGHYGYTF

j_call: TRBJ1-3
v_call: TRBV11-2
cdr3_aa: CASSFNGGNTIYF

j_call: TRBJ2-1
v_call: TRBV2
cdr3_aa: CASSEWGEASYNEQFF

j_call: TRBJ1-1
v_call: TRBV6-6
cdr3_aa: CASSYLTLNTEAFF

j_call: TRBJ2-5
v_call: TRBV5-1
cdr3_aa: CASSSGAGQETQYF

j_call: TRBJ1-2
v_call: TRBV3-1/TRBV3-2
cdr3_aa: CASSQAQWGYTF

j_call: TRBJ2-4
v_call: TRBV3-1/TRBV3-2
cdr3_aa: CASSPGQGGPVGNIQYF

j_call: TRBJ2-2
v_call: TRBV25-1
cdr3_aa: CASGGQGAGGVLFF

j_call: TRBJ1-4
v_call: TRBV15
cdr3_aa: CATSRETGRTNEKLFF

j_call: TRBJ1-4
v_call: TRBV28
cdr3_aa: CASSLGGMVGEKLFF

j_call: TRBJ2-3
v_call: TRBV5-1
cdr3_aa: CASSPPTERTDTQYF

j_call: TRBJ1-3
v_call: TRBV6-5
cdr3_aa: CASSYSRGSTIYF

j_call: TRBJ2-7
v_call: TRBV6-5
cdr3_aa: CASSPMTGGWGEQYF

j_call: TRBJ2-1
v_call: TRBV5-1
cdr3_aa: CASSSGLREQFF

j_call: TRBJ1-4
v_call: TRBV27
cdr3_aa: CASSLWGGGNEKLFF

j_call: TRBJ1-1
v_call: TRBV18
cdr3_aa: CASSPSPMNTEAFF

j_call: TRBJ1-6
v_call: TRBV9
cdr3_aa: CASSGLGQGSSPLHF

j_call: TRBJ1-1
v_call: TRBV5-1
cdr3_aa: CASSLTIDRGRTEAFF

j_call: TRBJ1-3
v_call: TRBV29-1
cdr3_aa: CSAQMARLGNTIYF

j_call: TRBJ2-7
v_call: TRBV19
cdr3_aa: CASTGDSSYEQYF